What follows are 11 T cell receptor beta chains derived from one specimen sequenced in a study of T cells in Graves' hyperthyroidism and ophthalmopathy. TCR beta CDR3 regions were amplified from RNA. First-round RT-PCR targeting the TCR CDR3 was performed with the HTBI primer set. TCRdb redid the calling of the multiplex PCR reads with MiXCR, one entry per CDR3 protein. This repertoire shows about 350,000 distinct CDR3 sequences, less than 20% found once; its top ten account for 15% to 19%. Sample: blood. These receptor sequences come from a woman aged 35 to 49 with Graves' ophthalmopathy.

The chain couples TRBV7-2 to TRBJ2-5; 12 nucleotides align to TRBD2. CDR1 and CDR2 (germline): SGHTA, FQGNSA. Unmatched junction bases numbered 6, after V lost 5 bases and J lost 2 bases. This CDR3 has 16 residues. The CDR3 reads CASSPRGLAGQETQYF. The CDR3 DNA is TGTGCCAGCAGCCCCAGAGGACTAGCGGGACAAGAGACCCAGTACTTC.

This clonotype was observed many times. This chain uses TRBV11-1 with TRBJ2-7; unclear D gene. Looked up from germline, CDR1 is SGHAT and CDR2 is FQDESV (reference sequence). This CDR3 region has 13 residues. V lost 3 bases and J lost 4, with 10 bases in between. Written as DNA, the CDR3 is TGTGCCAGCAGCTTTGGGTCCCTTTACGAGCAGTACTTC. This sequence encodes CASSFGSLYEQYF.

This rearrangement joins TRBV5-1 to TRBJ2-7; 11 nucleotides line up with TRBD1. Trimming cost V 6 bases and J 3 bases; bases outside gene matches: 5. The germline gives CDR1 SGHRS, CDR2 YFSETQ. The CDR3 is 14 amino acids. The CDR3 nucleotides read TGCGCCAGCAATTACGGGACAGGGGGCTACGAGCAGTACTTC. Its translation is CASNYGTGGYEQYF.

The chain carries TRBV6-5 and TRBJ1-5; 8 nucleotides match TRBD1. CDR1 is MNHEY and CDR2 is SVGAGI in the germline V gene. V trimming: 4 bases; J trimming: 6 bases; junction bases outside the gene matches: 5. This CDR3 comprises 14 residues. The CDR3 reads CASSWTGNGQPQHF. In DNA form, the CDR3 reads TGTGCCAGCAGTTGGACAGGGAATGGTCAGCCCCAGCATTTT.

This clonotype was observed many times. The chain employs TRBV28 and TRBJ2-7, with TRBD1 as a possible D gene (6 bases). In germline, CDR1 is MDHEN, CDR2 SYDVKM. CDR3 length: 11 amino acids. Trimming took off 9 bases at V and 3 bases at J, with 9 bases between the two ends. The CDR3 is CASRTDYEQYF. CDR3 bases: TGTGCCAGTAGGACAGACTACGAGCAGTACTTC.

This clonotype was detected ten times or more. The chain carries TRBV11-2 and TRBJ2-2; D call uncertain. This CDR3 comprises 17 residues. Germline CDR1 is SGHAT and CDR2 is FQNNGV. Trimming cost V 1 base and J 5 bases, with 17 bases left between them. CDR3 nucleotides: TGTGCCAGCAGCTTAGTTGGGTTAAGGGTCCTGACCGGGGAGCTGTTTTTT. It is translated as CASSLVGLRVLTGELFF.

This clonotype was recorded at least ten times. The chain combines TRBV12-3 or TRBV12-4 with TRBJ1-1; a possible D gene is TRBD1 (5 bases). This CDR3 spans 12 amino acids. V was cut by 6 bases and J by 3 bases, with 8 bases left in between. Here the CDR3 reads CASRLGDTEAFF. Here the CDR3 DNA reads TGTGCCAGCAGACTGGGGGACACTGAAGCTTTCTTT.

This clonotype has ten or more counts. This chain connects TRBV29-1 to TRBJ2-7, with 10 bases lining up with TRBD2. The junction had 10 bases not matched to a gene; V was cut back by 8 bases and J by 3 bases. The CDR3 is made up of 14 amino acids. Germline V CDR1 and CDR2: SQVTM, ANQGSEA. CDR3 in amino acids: CSPGLAATFYEQYF. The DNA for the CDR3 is TGCAGCCCCGGACTAGCGGCAACCTTCTACGAGCAGTACTTC.

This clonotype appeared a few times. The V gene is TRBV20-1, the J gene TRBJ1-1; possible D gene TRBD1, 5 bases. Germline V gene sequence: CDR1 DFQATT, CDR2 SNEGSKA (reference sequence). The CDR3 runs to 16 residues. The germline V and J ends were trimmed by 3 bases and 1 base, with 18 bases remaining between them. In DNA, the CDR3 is TGCAGTGCTAGGGATTCATCGAGGCAGGGGAACACTGAAGCTTTCTTT. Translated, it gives CSARDSSRQGNTEAFF.

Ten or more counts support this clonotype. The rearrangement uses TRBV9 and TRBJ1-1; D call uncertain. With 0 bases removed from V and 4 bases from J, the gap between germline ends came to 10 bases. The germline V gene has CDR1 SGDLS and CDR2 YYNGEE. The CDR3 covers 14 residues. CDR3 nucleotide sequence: TGTGCCAGCAGCGTAGAGGGAGGGATCACTGAAGCTTTCTTT. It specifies CASSVEGGITEAFF.

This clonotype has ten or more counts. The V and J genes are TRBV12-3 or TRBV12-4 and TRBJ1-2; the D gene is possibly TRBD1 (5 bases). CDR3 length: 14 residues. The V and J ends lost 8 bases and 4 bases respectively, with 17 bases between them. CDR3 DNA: TGTGCCAGCGGATGGGCAGGGTTAGGCTATGGCTACACCTTC. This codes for CASGWAGLGYGYTF.